A selection of T cell receptor beta chains follows, all from one sample in a study of blood T cells in healthy people across ages. TCRdb itself ran the 5' RACE reads through MiXCR, one entry per CDR3 protein. The sample records about 640,000 distinct CDR3 sequences, 58% being singletons. Material: blood. All receptors come from a man aged 55 to 70 in good health. Each CDR3 is given with its conserved first and last residue. Each record gives: J gene, V gene, clone size, D gene, CDR3 protein, CDR3 DNA. A D gene is named only where the DNA matches it firmly. Only some rows state a clone size, as once, few, many or a class for expanded clones.

J gene: TRBJ2-7
V gene: TRBV2
clone size: .
D gene: .
CDR3 protein: CASSPRDWGYEQYF
CDR3 DNA: TGTGCCAGCAGTCCTCGGGACTGGGGCTACGAGCAGTACTTC

J gene: TRBJ2-7
V gene: TRBV6-5
clone size: few
D gene: .
CDR3 protein: CASSPGGLNVGEQYF
CDR3 DNA: TGTGCCAGCAGTCCGGGGGGCCTCAACGTGGGAGAGCAGTACTTC

J gene: TRBJ2-3
V gene: TRBV20-1
clone size: .
D gene: .
CDR3 protein: CSARGLGGRTDTQYF
CDR3 DNA: TGCAGTGCTAGGGGGTTAGGGGGTCGGACAGATACGCAGTATTTT

J gene: TRBJ2-1
V gene: TRBV6-5
clone size: few
D gene: .
CDR3 protein: CASSVRRLGNEQFF
CDR3 DNA: TGTGCCAGCAGCGTTCGAAGACTAGGCAATGAGCAGTTCTTC

J gene: TRBJ1-5
V gene: TRBV6-1
clone size: few
D gene: TRBD1
CDR3 protein: CATRDREYSNQPQHF
CDR3 DNA: TGTGCCACCCGGGACAGGGAATATAGCAATCAGCCCCAGCATTTT

J gene: TRBJ2-7
V gene: TRBV7-2
clone size: few
D gene: .
CDR3 protein: CASSRTVGGQRQYF
CDR3 DNA: TGTGCCAGCAGCCGCACCGTTGGGGGGCAGAGGCAGTACTTC

J gene: TRBJ1-6
V gene: TRBV6-5
clone size: .
D gene: TRBD1
CDR3 protein: CASSTKGARNSPLHF
CDR3 DNA: TGTGCCAGCAGTACCAAGGGGGCTAGGAATTCACCCCTCCACTTT

J gene: TRBJ2-5
V gene: TRBV20-1
clone size: .
D gene: TRBD2
CDR3 protein: CSALIAGQETQYF
CDR3 DNA: TGCAGTGCCCTGATAGCGGGGCAAGAGACCCAGTACTTC

J gene: TRBJ2-5
V gene: TRBV20-1
clone size: .
D gene: TRBD1
CDR3 protein: CSATRTGKLQETQYF
CDR3 DNA: TGCAGTGCTACCCGGACAGGAAAACTACAAGAGACCCAGTACTTC

J gene: TRBJ2-3
V gene: TRBV29-1
clone size: .
D gene: .
CDR3 protein: CSANKGSTDTQYF
CDR3 DNA: TGCAGCGCAAACAAGGGGAGCACAGATACGCAGTATTTT

J gene: TRBJ2-2
V gene: TRBV5-1
clone size: few
D gene: .
CDR3 protein: CASSLGVPNTGELFF
CDR3 DNA: TGCGCCAGCAGCTTGGGAGTGCCGAACACCGGGGAGCTGTTTTTT

J gene: TRBJ2-3
V gene: TRBV15
clone size: .
D gene: .
CDR3 protein: CATSALIEGGDTQYF
CDR3 DNA: TGTGCCACCAGCGCCTTAATTGAGGGTGGGGATACGCAGTATTTT

J gene: TRBJ2-2
V gene: TRBV2
clone size: .
D gene: .
CDR3 protein: CASSERPPNTGELFF
CDR3 DNA: TGTGCCAGCAGTGAACGACCCCCGAACACCGGGGAGCTGTTTTTT

J gene: TRBJ2-3
V gene: TRBV13
clone size: once
D gene: .
CDR3 protein: CASSLGGETTATDTQYF
CDR3 DNA: TGTGCCAGCAGCTTAGGTGGGGAGACCACGGCCACAGATACGCAGTATTTT

J gene: TRBJ2-5
V gene: TRBV6-2/TRBV6-3
clone size: .
D gene: TRBD2
CDR3 protein: CASRPVGGKETQYF
CDR3 DNA: TGTGCCAGCAGACCCGTGGGGGGGAAAGAGACCCAGTACTTC

J gene: TRBJ2-3
V gene: TRBV12-3/TRBV12-4
clone size: .
D gene: .
CDR3 protein: CASSSTGRRTDTQYF
CDR3 DNA: TGTGCCAGCAGTTCCACAGGGAGGAGGACAGATACGCAGTATTTT

J gene: TRBJ1-2
V gene: TRBV24-1
clone size: .
D gene: .
CDR3 protein: CATSDRRGRGYTF
CDR3 DNA: TGTGCCACCAGTGACCGCAGGGGCCGTGGCTACACCTTC

J gene: TRBJ2-1
V gene: TRBV5-1
clone size: few
D gene: .
CDR3 protein: CASSPLATSSYNEQFF
CDR3 DNA: TGCGCCAGCAGCCCTTTAGCGACTAGCTCCTACAATGAGCAGTTCTTC

J gene: TRBJ2-3
V gene: TRBV4-1
clone size: .
D gene: .
CDR3 protein: CASNDQGLTDTQYF
CDR3 DNA: TGCGCCAGCAACGACCAGGGGCTCACAGATACGCAGTATTTT

J gene: TRBJ2-5
V gene: TRBV6-1
clone size: .
D gene: .
CDR3 protein: CASSENWGLETQYF
CDR3 DNA: TGTGCCAGCAGTGAAAATTGGGGTTTGGAGACCCAGTACTTC

J gene: TRBJ1-1
V gene: TRBV3-1
clone size: .
D gene: .
CDR3 protein: CASSQVYSEAFF
CDR3 DNA: TGTGCCAGCAGCCAAGTGTATAGTGAAGCTTTCTTT

J gene: TRBJ2-7
V gene: TRBV2
clone size: .
D gene: TRBD2
CDR3 protein: CASTGTSYEQYF
CDR3 DNA: TGTGCCAGCACCGGGACTAGCTACGAGCAGTACTTC

J gene: TRBJ2-2
V gene: TRBV19
clone size: .
D gene: TRBD2
CDR3 protein: CASSRLALGTGELFF
CDR3 DNA: TGTGCCAGTAGTCGACTAGCTCTCGGCACCGGGGAGCTGTTTTTT

J gene: TRBJ2-1
V gene: TRBV7-2
clone size: few
D gene: .
CDR3 protein: CASSRDWGFDEQFF
CDR3 DNA: TGTGCCAGCAGCCGTGACTGGGGCTTCGATGAGCAGTTCTTC

J gene: TRBJ2-5
V gene: TRBV20-1
clone size: few
D gene: .
CDR3 protein: CSAQGTPQETQYF
CDR3 DNA: TGCAGTGCCCAGGGGACGCCACAAGAGACCCAGTACTTC

J gene: TRBJ2-7
V gene: TRBV28
clone size: .
D gene: .
CDR3 protein: CASSSPSSYEQYF
CDR3 DNA: TGTGCCAGCAGCTCTCCGAGCTCCTACGAGCAGTACTTC

J gene: TRBJ1-2
V gene: TRBV2
clone size: .
D gene: .
CDR3 protein: CASSEWDPRGYTF
CDR3 DNA: TGTGCCAGCAGTGAATGGGATCCTCGGGGCTACACCTTC

J gene: TRBJ2-7
V gene: TRBV14
clone size: .
D gene: .
CDR3 protein: CASSSQGPGGEYEQYF
CDR3 DNA: TGTGCCAGCAGTAGCCAAGGTCCGGGGGGCGAGTACGAGCAGTACTTC

J gene: TRBJ1-6
V gene: TRBV7-8
clone size: .
D gene: .
CDR3 protein: CASREGNRNSPLHF
CDR3 DNA: TGTGCCAGCCGAGAGGGGAATCGGAATTCACCCCTCCACTTT

J gene: TRBJ2-5
V gene: TRBV13
clone size: .
D gene: .
CDR3 protein: CASSLRGRGETQYF
CDR3 DNA: TGCGCCAGCAGCTTAAGAGGGCGCGGGGAGACCCAGTACTTC

J gene: TRBJ1-1
V gene: TRBV11-3
clone size: .
D gene: .
CDR3 protein: CASSLGTTNTEAFF
CDR3 DNA: TGTGCCAGCAGCTTAGGGACTACGAACACTGAAGCTTTCTTT

J gene: TRBJ2-7
V gene: TRBV20-1
clone size: .
D gene: .
CDR3 protein: CSARAVEEQYF
CDR3 DNA: TGCAGTGCTAGAGCGGTGGAAGAGCAGTACTTC

J gene: TRBJ2-3
V gene: TRBV5-1
clone size: .
D gene: TRBD2
CDR3 protein: CASSWLTSGGTDTQYF
CDR3 DNA: TGCGCCAGCAGCTGGCTTACTAGCGGGGGGACAGATACGCAGTATTTT

J gene: TRBJ2-3
V gene: TRBV4-2
clone size: few
D gene: .
CDR3 protein: CASSQGGSSTDTQYF
CDR3 DNA: TGTGCCAGCAGCCAAGGGGGGTCTAGCACAGATACGCAGTATTTT

J gene: TRBJ2-5
V gene: TRBV10-1
clone size: .
D gene: .
CDR3 protein: CASSDRAGETQYF
CDR3 DNA: TGCGCCAGCAGTGATAGGGCCGGGGAGACCCAGTACTTC

J gene: TRBJ2-5
V gene: TRBV6-5
clone size: .
D gene: .
CDR3 protein: CASSYSGPSYEKYF
CDR3 DNA: TGTGCCAGCAGTTACTCGGGGCCCTCATACGAGAAGTACTTC

J gene: TRBJ1-2
V gene: TRBV29-1
clone size: .
D gene: .
CDR3 protein: CSVEWQGGGYTF
CDR3 DNA: TGCAGCGTTGAATGGCAGGGAGGAGGCTACACCTTC

J gene: TRBJ2-7
V gene: TRBV29-1
clone size: .
D gene: .
CDR3 protein: CSVVESYEQYF
CDR3 DNA: TGCAGCGTGGTGGAAAGCTACGAGCAGTACTTC

J gene: TRBJ2-5
V gene: TRBV27
clone size: few
D gene: .
CDR3 protein: CASSFLHQKETQYF
CDR3 DNA: TGTGCCAGCAGTTTTCTCCATCAGAAAGAGACCCAGTACTTC

J gene: TRBJ2-5
V gene: TRBV12-3/TRBV12-4
clone size: .
D gene: .
CDR3 protein: CASRTGTYQETQYF
CDR3 DNA: TGTGCCAGCAGGACAGGGACTTACCAAGAGACCCAGTACTTC

J gene: TRBJ2-3
V gene: TRBV24-1
clone size: .
D gene: .
CDR3 protein: CASRGAGTDTQYF
CDR3 DNA: TGTGCCTCTCGGGGGGCTGGCACAGATACGCAGTATTTT

J gene: TRBJ1-2
V gene: TRBV6-1
clone size: .
D gene: .
CDR3 protein: CASSANFNYGYTF
CDR3 DNA: TGTGCCAGCAGTGCGAACTTTAACTATGGCTACACCTTC

J gene: TRBJ2-3
V gene: TRBV29-1
clone size: .
D gene: .
CDR3 protein: CSVQTTGRADTQYF
CDR3 DNA: TGCAGCGTTCAGACCACAGGCCGCGCAGATACGCAGTATTTT

J gene: TRBJ2-5
V gene: TRBV12-3/TRBV12-4
clone size: .
D gene: TRBD1
CDR3 protein: CASTSGDRQETQYF
CDR3 DNA: TGTGCCAGCACCTCCGGGGACAGGCAAGAGACCCAGTACTTC

J gene: TRBJ2-3
V gene: TRBV20-1
clone size: .
D gene: .
CDR3 protein: CSAPRVPQAVSTDTQYF
CDR3 DNA: TGCAGTGCCCCCCGCGTCCCTCAAGCGGTTAGCACAGATACGCAGTATTTT

J gene: TRBJ2-1
V gene: TRBV5-1
clone size: .
D gene: TRBD1
CDR3 protein: CASSRQTGTGGYNEQFF
CDR3 DNA: TGCGCCAGCAGCCGACAAACCGGGACAGGGGGCTACAATGAGCAGTTCTTC

J gene: TRBJ1-4
V gene: TRBV6-6
clone size: .
D gene: TRBD1
CDR3 protein: CASSYPQGGGEKLFF
CDR3 DNA: TGTGCCAGCAGTTACCCACAGGGGGGAGGTGAAAAACTGTTTTTT

J gene: TRBJ1-2
V gene: TRBV20-1
clone size: .
D gene: .
CDR3 protein: CSATPTEVNYGYTF
CDR3 DNA: TGCAGTGCTACCCCTACGGAAGTCAACTATGGCTACACCTTC

J gene: TRBJ2-3
V gene: TRBV20-1
clone size: once
D gene: TRBD2
CDR3 protein: CSARPGVAGSTDTQYF
CDR3 DNA: TGCAGTGCTAGACCCGGAGTAGCGGGGAGCACAGATACGCAGTATTTT

J gene: TRBJ2-1
V gene: TRBV3-1
clone size: .
D gene: .
CDR3 protein: CASSQGPPVGAEQFF
CDR3 DNA: TGTGCCAGCAGCCAAGGACCCCCTGTGGGAGCGGAGCAGTTCTTC

J gene: TRBJ1-2
V gene: TRBV3-1
clone size: .
D gene: .
CDR3 protein: CASSQVTSGYTF
CDR3 DNA: TGTGCCAGCAGCCAAGTAACGTCTGGCTACACCTTC

J gene: TRBJ1-5
V gene: TRBV2
clone size: .
D gene: .
CDR3 protein: CASSTGLYSNQPQHF
CDR3 DNA: TGTGCCAGCAGCACGGGATTGTATAGCAATCAGCCCCAGCATTTT

J gene: TRBJ1-5
V gene: TRBV5-8
clone size: .
D gene: .
CDR3 protein: CASSFVGTARPQHF
CDR3 DNA: TGTGCCAGCAGCTTTGTCGGGACTGCTAGGCCCCAGCATTTT

J gene: TRBJ1-2
V gene: TRBV18
clone size: .
D gene: TRBD1
CDR3 protein: CASARDRGGYTF
CDR3 DNA: TGTGCCAGCGCGCGCGACAGGGGCGGCTACACCTTC

J gene: TRBJ2-7
V gene: TRBV2
clone size: few
D gene: .
CDR3 protein: CASISYEQYF
CDR3 DNA: TGTGCCAGTATTAGCTACGAGCAGTACTTC